This TCR beta chain originates from a study of regulatory T cells in long-lasting Graves disease. Study-wide findings and caveats: Analyses excluded thyroid tissue, covering peripheral blood alone. Persistent patients shared thousands of public clonotypes among themselves. Newly diagnosed patients shared fewer, at 900 to 1,000. It was in persistent disease that TRBV28, TRBJ1-2 and TRBJ2-5 were favored.

Time point reported: persistent/refractory GD, antithyroid drugs over 5 years with positive TRAb. Following extraction of RNA from PBMCs, that RNA was used to make the TCR library. The peripheral blood volume drawn was approximately 9.5 milliliters, and it was collected into EDTA tubes. To make TCR beta libraries, researchers used iRepertoire HTBI primers and Arm-PCR of CDR3 regions. TCRdb re-called the multiplex PCR reads with MiXCR, one entry per CDR3 protein. Of a few hundred thousand distinct CDR3 sequences in the sample, approximately 22% were seen once. Per germline, CDR1 SGDLS and CDR2 YYNGEE. The CDR3 is 14 amino acids. V was cut by 2 bases and J by 4 bases, with 12 bases left in between. This clonotype has ten or more counts. Its antigen is currently unknown.

The TCR was taken from a female donor with Graves disease. This chain joins TRBV9 and TRBJ1-1; D might be TRBD1 (6 bases). This specimen was peripheral blood mononuclear cells (PBMCs), taken when the disease was refractory, from a patient treated with antithyroid drugs. CDR3 DNA sequence: TGTGCCAGCAGCGTGACAGGAATGGGCACTGAAGCTTTCTTT. This translates into CASSVTGMGTEAFF.